These 30 T cell receptor beta chains were sequenced from one sample in a study of tumor-infiltrating lymphocytes in oesophageal squamous cell carcinoma. TCRdb passed the PCR reads through MiXCR, listing each CDR3 protein once. The sample contains roughly 10,000 distinct CDR3 sequences, roughly 63% of which appear only once. Material: esophageal tumor tissue. The receptors stem from a female donor with esophageal squamous cell carcinoma.

V is TRBV7-2 and J is TRBJ1-1; no reliable D call. This CDR3 is built from 13 residues. Trimming cost V 2 bases and J 6 bases, with 10 bases left between them. Germline CDR1 and CDR2: SGHTA and FQGNSA. The CDR3 DNA follows: TGTGCCAGCAGCTTATTTCGGGGAGCTGAAGCTTTCTTT. It specifies CASSLFRGAEAFF.

The rearrangement uses TRBV7-2 and TRBJ2-3; TRBD1 is a possible D gene (6 bases). The DNA end favors TRBJ2-7, so the J call may be wrong. CDR3 length equals 13 residues. Germline V lookup: CDR1 SGHTA, CDR2 FQGNSA. The CDR3 sequence is CASSLTGFNEQYF. CDR3 nucleotides: TGTGCCAGCAGCTTAACAGGGTTCAATGAGCAGTACTTC.

The V and J genes are TRBV7-2 and TRBJ2-3; no clear D. Germline V gene data show CDR1 as SGHTA and CDR2 as FQGNSA. Trimming shortened V by 5 bases and J by 6 bases, and 12 bases separated the two germline ends. This CDR3 comprises 13 residues. The CDR3 protein is CASSPQFGDTQYF. In nucleotides, the CDR3 is TGTGCCAGCAGCCCCCAATTCGGGGATACGCAGTATTTT.

This sequence joins TRBV7-6 and TRBJ2-5; a possible D gene is TRBD2 (6 bases). V was pared by 5 bases and J by 2 bases, with 9 bases between. Germline values: CDR1 SGHVS, CDR2 FNYEAQ. The CDR3 spans 13 residues. The CDR3 sequence: CASSPREQETQYF. The CDR3 DNA sequence: TGTGCCAGCAGCCCCCGGGAGCAAGAGACCCAGTACTTC.

This chain joins TRBV28 and TRBJ2-1; no clear D gene. The germline V and J ends were trimmed by 4 bases and 7 bases, with 17 bases remaining between them. The germline CDR1 and CDR2 sequences are MDHEN and SYDVKM. This CDR3 has 15 residues. CDR3 amino acids: CASSSLLGPQNEQFF. The CDR3 DNA reads TGTGCCAGCAGTTCCCTGCTCGGCCCACAAAATGAGCAGTTCTTC.

This clonotype was seen more than once but under ten times. The V call is TRBV18, the J call TRBJ2-1; D is unclear. Germline loops: CDR1 KGHSH, CDR2 LQKENI. V was clipped by 2 bases and J by 8 bases, with 7 bases between them. There are 12 residues in the CDR3. CDR3: CASSPRAYEQFF. CDR3 DNA sequence: TGTGCCAGCTCACCAAGGGCTTATGAGCAGTTCTTC.

The rearrangement joins TRBV6-5 to TRBJ2-3, with D tentatively TRBD2 (5 bases). The CDR3 is made up of 14 amino acids. The V gene's germline CDR1 is MNHEY and CDR2 SVGAGI. V was cut by 0 bases and J by 1 base, with 5 bases left in between. As DNA, the CDR3 is TGTGCCAGCAGTTACTCGAGGGGCACAGATACGCAGTATTTT. Translated, it gives CASSYSRGTDTQYF.

The rearrangement joins TRBV7-2 to TRBJ2-3; 12 bases match TRBD2. V shed 5 bases and J 6 bases; nucleotides not matched to a gene: 6. This CDR3 is built from 15 residues. Germline CDR1 reads SGHTA; CDR2 reads FQGNSA. The CDR3, as DNA: TGTGCCAGCAGCCCGAATACTAGCGGGAGGGATACGCAGTATTTT. Protein sequence: CASSPNTSGRDTQYF.

CDR3 nucleotides: TGTGCCAGCAGCTTAACAGGCCCCCAAGAGACCCAGTACTTC. Translated: CASSLTGPQETQYF. The J gene is TRBJ2-5, the V gene TRBV7-8; weak D call: TRBD1 (5 bases). V was shortened by 2 bases and J by 1 base, with 8 bases between the two germline ends. Germline assignment: CDR1 SGHVS and CDR2 FQNEAQ. The length of the CDR3 is 14 residues.

This clonotype occurred a few times. In nucleotides, the CDR3 is TGTGCCAGTAGACAGCCATCGAACACCGGGGAGCTGTTTTTT. It encodes CASRQPSNTGELFF. This chain uses TRBV19 with TRBJ2-2; D ambiguous. Germline V lookup: CDR1 LNHDA, CDR2 SQIVND (reference sequence). The CDR3 is made up of 14 amino acids. Trimming shortened V by 6 bases and J by 0 bases, and 8 bases separated the two germline ends.

V gene TRBV7-4 combines with J gene TRBJ2-1; possible D gene TRBD2, 6 bases. This CDR3 has 17 amino acids. Germline V lookup: CDR1 SGHVT, CDR2 SQSDAQ. V was shortened by 2 bases and J by 2 bases, with 16 bases between the two germline ends. The CDR3 DNA reads TGTGCCAGCAGCTTAAAAATCGCGGGATTCACCTACAATGAGCAGTTCTTC. Translation gives CASSLKIAGFTYNEQFF. The full variable domain, its missing parts supplied by reference TRBV7-4 and TRBJ2-1, is GAGVSQSPRYKVAKRGRDVALRCDSISGHVTLYWYRQTLGQGSEVLTYSQSDAQRDKSGRPSGRFSAERPERSVSTLKIQRTEQGDSAVYLCASSLKIAGFTYNEQFFGPGTRLTVL.

The chain links TRBV7-6 to TRBJ2-1; the D gene is possibly TRBD1 (6 bases). Germline CDR1 and CDR2: SGHVS and FNYEAQ. This CDR3 contains 13 residues. The V and J ends lost 3 bases and 5 bases respectively, with 8 bases between them. The CDR3 sequence is CASSLGHNNEQFF. The CDR3 nucleotides read TGTGCCAGCAGCTTGGGACATAACAATGAGCAGTTCTTC.

Comment on this clonotype: Since no conserved phenylalanine or tryptophan closes the CDR3, a read error is the likely cause. The DNA is omitted, as the CDR3 cannot be located on it reliably, and the CDR3 follows TCRdb's listing. This rearrangement joins TRBV11-2 to TRBJ2-7; the DNA was not used to check the table's D call, TRBD1. 17 amino acids form the CDR3, both terminal residues included. Per germline, CDR1 SGHAT and CDR2 FQNNGV. The CDR3 here is CASSLSRGDYNEQFFGS.

This clonotype was seen a single time. The chain is built from TRBV7-3 and TRBJ2-1; 8 bases match TRBD2. J lost 2 bases, V lost 4 bases, and 4 bases had no gene match. The germline CDR1 and CDR2 sequences are SGHTA and FQGTGA. The CDR3 loop spans 15 amino acids. The CDR3 DNA is TGTGCCAGCAGCTCAATAGCGGGGCCCTACAATGAGCAGTTCTTC. It is translated as CASSSIAGPYNEQFF.

This chain joins TRBV11-2 and TRBJ2-7, with D possibly matching TRBD1 (5 bases). The CDR3 is made up of 11 amino acids. Germline V gene lookup returns CDR1 SGHAT and CDR2 FQNNGV. The V end lost 5 bases, the J end lost 8 bases, and 10 bases lay between the germline ends. Written as DNA, the CDR3 is TGTGCCAGCAGCGAACAGGTCAAGCAGTACTTC. Translated: CASSEQVKQYF.

The V and J genes are TRBV10-2 and TRBJ1-5; no clear D. Germline V gene data show CDR1 as WSHSY and CDR2 as SAAADI. The V and J ends lost 6 bases and 1 base respectively, with 7 bases between them. The CDR3 spans 13 residues. Here the CDR3 DNA reads TGCGCCAGCAGGAGGGAGAGCAATCAGCCCCAGCATTTT. Protein: CASRRESNQPQHF.

V usage is TRBV12-3 or TRBV12-4 and J usage is TRBJ2-7; possible D gene TRBD2, 5 bases. The length of the CDR3 is 14 residues. Trimming removed 0 bases from V and 3 bases from J, with 9 bases in between. CDR3 nucleotides: TGTGCCAGCAGTTTAGCGACCGCGGGCTACGAGCAGTACTTC. Residues: CASSLATAGYEQYF.

The CDR3 reads CASSLTGTRETQYF. The CDR3 nucleotides read TGTGCCAGCAGCCTTACAGGGACTAGAGAGACCCAGTACTTC. The V and J genes are TRBV7-9 and TRBJ2-3; 8 bases line up with TRBD2. The J call is uncertain, as TRBJ2-5 better fits the DNA end. Germline V gene lookup returns CDR1 SEHNR and CDR2 FQNEAQ (reference sequence). This CDR3 spans 14 amino acids.

V and J are TRBV7-8 and TRBJ2-7, with TRBD1 matching over 8 bases. V shed 1 base and J 7 bases; nucleotides not matched to a gene: 0. This CDR3 contains 12 residues. Germline loops: CDR1 SGHVS, CDR2 FQNEAQ. The CDR3 is CASSLGTGEQYF. The CDR3 region has the DNA TGTGCCAGCAGCTTAGGGACAGGGGAGCAGTACTTC.

The genes are TRBV5-6 and TRBJ1-2; 9 nucleotides agree with TRBD1. V lost 5 bases, J lost 3 bases, and 8 bases stayed unmatched. Per the germline V gene, CDR1 is SGHDT and CDR2 is YYEEEE. The CDR3 covers 15 residues. CDR3 amino acids: CASRLGQGRDYGYTF. The CDR3 nucleotides are TGTGCCAGCAGGTTAGGACAGGGGAGAGACTATGGCTACACCTTC.

The chain combines TRBV28 with TRBJ2-5; 10 bases map to TRBD2. The closer fit of TRBJ2-7 to the DNA end suggests the J call may be wrong. CDR3 length: 14 amino acids. The germline V gene has CDR1 MDHEN and CDR2 SYDVKM. The CDR3 loop is CASSYSGRVYEQYF. The CDR3 DNA reads TGTGCCAGCAGTTACAGCGGGAGGGTTTACGAGCAGTACTTC.

The V call is TRBV7-2, the J call TRBJ2-6; D possibly corresponds to TRBD1 (5 bases). Gene TRBJ2-7 matches the end of the DNA better, so the J call may be wrong. Per the germline V gene, CDR1 is SGHTA and CDR2 is FQGNSA. The CDR3 covers 14 residues. The DNA for the CDR3 is TGTGCCAGCAGCTCGAAGGCAGGGTCCTACGAGCAGTACTTC. It yields the protein CASSSKAGSYEQYF.

V and J are TRBV7-1 and TRBJ2-3, with D possibly matching TRBD2 (5 bases). TRBV7-1 is an ORF, and what it does is uncertain. This CDR3 spans 16 amino acids. Deletions cut 5 bases from V and 3 bases from J, with 18 bases between. The CDR3 nucleotides read TGTGCCAGCAGCCCTCGGATCAGGAGGTCGACAGATACGCAGTATTTT. Encoded protein: CASSPRIRRSTDTQYF.

This clonotype was seen ten or more times. A much larger clone is a single base away; this may be a read error. V is TRBV10-3 and J is TRBJ2-5, with D possibly being TRBD2 (6 bases). V was clipped by 4 bases and J by 11 bases, with 17 bases between them. The CDR3 is 13 residues long. CDR1 ENHRY and CDR2 SYGVKD come from the germline V gene. CDR3: CAISVDRENEQYF. For the CDR3, the DNA is TGTGCCATCAGTGTGGACCGGGAGAATGAGCAGTACTTC.

V and J are TRBV12-3 or TRBV12-4 and TRBJ1-2, with a weak D call TRBD1 (5 bases). V was shortened by 5 bases and J by 3 bases, with 10 bases between the two germline ends. The CDR3 is made up of 13 amino acids. The CDR3 protein is CASSIGVHYGYTF. The CDR3, as DNA: TGTGCCAGCAGTATAGGGGTTCACTATGGCTACACCTTC.

This sequence joins TRBV11-3 and TRBJ2-3; weak D call: TRBD2 (6 bases). Germline V gene data show CDR1 as SGHNT and CDR2 as YENEEA. This CDR3 is built from 15 residues. Deletions cut 5 bases from V and 6 bases from J, with 18 bases between. CDR3 in DNA: TGTGCCAGCAGCGCCAATAGCGGCTTTTCGGATACGCAGTATTTT. This codes for CASSANSGFSDTQYF.

The rearrangement uses TRBV19 and TRBJ2-1, with 8 bases matching TRBD2. After removal of 6 bases from V and 0 bases from J, the junction contained 4 bases not matched to a gene. The CDR3 covers 15 residues. Germline CDR1 and CDR2: LNHDA and SQIVND (reference sequence). Here the CDR3 reads CASRHSGSSYNEQFF. In DNA, the CDR3 is TGTGCCAGTAGACACAGCGGGAGCTCCTACAATGAGCAGTTCTTC.

The chain is built from TRBV6-6 and TRBJ2-7; D ambiguous. CDR1 and CDR2 from the germline V gene are MNHNY and SVGAGI (reference sequence). The CDR3 sequence is 13 residues long. Trimming shortened V by 0 bases and J by 2 bases, and 5 bases separated the two germline ends. For the CDR3, the DNA is TGTGCCAGCAGTTACTCAAGTCCCTACGAGCAGTACTTC. Its protein is CASSYSSPYEQYF.

This chain joins TRBV7-6 and TRBJ2-1; the D is unclear. CDR3 length: 13 amino acids. CDR1 SGHVS and CDR2 FNYEAQ come from the germline V gene. V lost 0 bases and J lost 6, with 6 bases in between. Here the CDR3 reads CASSLALSNEQFF. The CDR3 DNA reads TGTGCCAGCAGCTTAGCGCTGTCCAATGAGCAGTTCTTC.

The chain joins TRBV27 to TRBJ1-2; 10 bases are a match to TRBD1. Germline lookup yields CDR1 MNHEY and CDR2 SMNVEV (reference sequence). The junction had 6 bases not matched to a gene; V was cut back by 4 bases and J by 7 bases. CDR3 length equals 14 residues. The CDR3 DNA reads TGTGCCAGCAGTTCCGGGACAGGGGCGGGTGGCTACACCTTC. As protein: CASSSGTGAGGYTF.